Following are 13 T cell receptor beta chains from one sample sequenced in a study of shared clonotypes between healthy human individuals. CD45RO-negative cells were positively selected for CCR7, leaving out terminally differentiated effector memory CD45RA+ cells. The assay was immunoSEQ multiplex PCR, and TCRdb's table has in-frame clones only and misses some. Among some 1,900,000 clones listed, roughly 95% were seen once. Sequences were obtained from naive CD8+ T cells sorted from blood. Source of these receptors: a young man in good health.

The genes are TRBV15 and TRBJ1-2; 7 bases are a match to TRBD1. The CDR3 loop spans 13 amino acids. The germline V gene has CDR1 LNHNV and CDR2 YYDKDF (reference sequence). Germline trimming cut 4 bases from V and 8 bases from J; bases unmatched to any gene: 7. Here the CDR3 DNA reads TGTGCCACCAGCACAGGGGGAGGAAGCGGCTACACCTTC. This translates into CATSTGGGSGYTF.

V usage is TRBV19 and J usage is TRBJ1-1; D gene ambiguous. V was shortened by 6 bases and J by 6 bases, with 11 bases between the two germline ends. The CDR3 extends over 12 amino acids. Germline-derived CDR1 and CDR2 are LNHDA and SQIVND (reference sequence). The CDR3 DNA follows: TGTGCCAGTAGCTTGGGCGGCGCTGAAGCTTTCTTT. Its translation is CASSLGGAEAFF.

J is TRBJ2-5 and V is TRBV7-8; tentatively, D is TRBD1 or TRBD2 (5 bases each). Germline CDR1 and CDR2: SGHVS and FQNEAQ. This CDR3 has 14 residues. V was clipped by 8 bases and J by 0 bases, with 13 bases between them. The CDR3 reads CASGDPRYQETQYF. The CDR3, as DNA: TGTGCCAGCGGGGACCCTAGATACCAAGAGACCCAGTACTTC.

The chain carries TRBV9 and TRBJ2-5; D ambiguous. V was trimmed by 3 bases and J by 0 bases, leaving 15 bases between them. The CDR3 spans 16 residues. Germline-derived CDR1 and CDR2 are SGDLS and YYNGEE. CDR3 in amino acids: CASSARTDQYQETQYF. The CDR3 nucleotides read TGTGCCAGCAGCGCCCGAACTGACCAGTACCAAGAGACCCAGTACTTC.

This chain joins TRBV6-1 and TRBJ1-3; maybe TRBD1 (5 bases). V was pared by 2 bases and J by 8 bases, with 16 bases between. Germline CDR1 MNHNS, CDR2 SASEGT. This CDR3 contains 15 residues. The CDR3 sequence is CASSEFPGQGDTIYF. CDR3 nucleotide sequence: TGTGCCAGCAGTGAATTTCCGGGGCAGGGAGACACCATATATTTT.

The gene calls are TRBV25-1 and TRBJ1-6, with D unresolved. This CDR3 is built from 16 residues. Germline lookup yields CDR1 MGHDK and CDR2 SYGVNS. The V and J ends lost 3 bases and 8 bases respectively, with 17 bases between them. The CDR3 protein is CASSEARVALDSPLHF. CDR3 bases: TGTGCCAGCAGTGAGGCCCGGGTAGCCCTCGATTCACCCCTCCACTTT.

In this sample, this clone turned up a few times. The rearrangement uses TRBV30 and TRBJ1-1, with 7 nucleotides matching TRBD1. J lost 4 bases, V lost 7 bases, and 6 bases had no gene match. The germline V gene has CDR1 GTSNPN and CDR2 SVGIG (reference sequence). CDR3 length equals 12 residues. This CDR3 is CALGGSGTEAFF. CDR3 sequence (DNA): TGTGCCTTAGGGGGCAGCGGCACTGAAGCTTTCTTT.

The J gene is TRBJ1-5, the V gene TRBV6-1; 7 bases agree with TRBD1. The germline V gene has CDR1 MNHNS and CDR2 SASEGT. The length of the CDR3 is 15 residues. The junction had 7 bases not matched to a gene; V was cut back by 6 bases and J by 2 bases. CDR3 nucleotide sequence: TGTGCCAGCAGCGCGACAGGGATGGGCAATCAGCCCCAGCATTTT. It is translated as CASSATGMGNQPQHF.

This chain connects TRBV13 to TRBJ2-1; 7 positions match TRBD2. Germline V gives CDR1 PRHDT, CDR2 FYEKMQ (reference sequence). The V gene end was trimmed by 2 bases and the J gene end by 3 bases; junction bases not matched to a gene: 7. There are 16 residues in the CDR3. DNA of the CDR3: TGTGCCAGCAGCTTACTAGGGGAGGGCCTCTACAATGAGCAGTTCTTC. Residues: CASSLLGEGLYNEQFF.

CDR3 sequence (DNA): TGTGCCAGCAGCCTCGATTCCTTTACGGGGGGTCTGGAGACCCAGTACTTC. It codes for CASSLDSFTGGLETQYF. This chain joins TRBV4-2 and TRBJ2-5, with TRBD2 matching 7 bases. The V segment lost 4 bases and the J segment 5 bases; nucleotides outside the gene matches: 16. This CDR3 is 17 amino acids long. CDR1 LGHNA and CDR2 YNFKEQ come from the germline V gene.

The chain employs TRBV2 and TRBJ2-7; no definite D call. V lost 7 bases to trimming and J lost 3 bases, with 10 bases between them. The CDR3 totals 12 residues. Per germline, CDR1 SNHLY and CDR2 FYNNEI. The CDR3 nucleotides are TGTGCCAGCACGTCTTCTTACTACGAGCAGTACTTC. As protein: CASTSSYYEQYF.

This clone appeared a single time. The rearrangement links TRBV6-5 to TRBJ1-2, with D tentatively TRBD1 (5 bases). V shed 8 bases and J shed 0 bases, with 16 bases lying between them. This CDR3 region has 15 residues. Germline V gene lookup returns CDR1 MNHEY and CDR2 SVGAGI. In nucleotides, the CDR3 is TGTGCCAGCCGCGGGACCGAAACAGCTAACTATGGCTACACCTTC. The encoded protein is CASRGTETANYGYTF.

The genes are TRBV2 and TRBJ2-7, with 11 positions matching TRBD2. Per the germline V gene, CDR1 is SNHLY and CDR2 is FYNNEI. CDR3 length: 15 amino acids. V trimming: 3 bases; J trimming: 4 bases; junction bases outside the gene matches: 5. CDR3 amino acids: CASSDQGLAEYEQYF. The CDR3 nucleotides are TGTGCCAGCAGTGACCAGGGACTAGCGGAATACGAGCAGTACTTC.